One and the same sample provided the 18 T cell receptor beta chains below, sequenced in a study of beta chain features in type 1 diabetes. The sequenced template was cDNA made from the entire isolated RNA. Assay used: immunoSEQ multiplex PCR; TCRdb lists only in-frame clones, some missing. The table has 250,000 to 300,000 clones, roughly 8% seen once; the top ten hold more than 0.8%. Sequenced: central memory CD4+ T cells from blood. These receptors were taken from a woman aged 18-29 years in good health.

The V and J genes are TRBV18 and TRBJ1-4; D is unresolved. V lost 4 bases and J 3 bases, leaving 6 bases between the germline ends. CDR3 length: 13 residues. CDR1 and CDR2 from the germline V gene are KGHSH and LQKENI. CDR3 DNA sequence: TGTGCCAGCTCACGGGATTCTAATGAAAAACTGTTTTTT. It is translated as CASSRDSNEKLFF.

This clone has only a few counts. V usage is TRBV9 and J usage is TRBJ2-1, with a tentative D call TRBD1 (6 bases). This CDR3 region has 14 residues. With 4 bases removed from V and 9 bases from J, the gap between germline ends came to 17 bases. Germline values: CDR1 SGDLS, CDR2 YYNGEE. The CDR3 is CASSPRGMVGEQFF. CDR3 coding DNA: TGTGCCAGCAGCCCCAGGGGCATGGTTGGTGAGCAGTTCTTC.

The table lists this clone with a few counts. This chain connects TRBV29-1 to TRBJ2-1; TRBD1 matches 8 bases. J gave up 6 bases and V 6 bases, and 1 base lay outside the gene matches. The CDR3 totals 11 residues. In germline, CDR1 is SQVTM, CDR2 ANQGSEA. The CDR3, as DNA: TGCAGCGTGACAGGGGTCAATGAGCAGTTCTTC. As protein: CSVTGVNEQFF.

This clone was counted at least ten times. As DNA, the CDR3 is TGTGCCAGCGGGCCGGGTAATGAGCAGTTCTTC. It yields the protein CASGPGNEQFF. The chain carries TRBV7-3 and TRBJ2-1; D uncertain. V was pared by 8 bases and J by 7 bases, with 9 bases between. From germline, CDR1 is SGHTA and CDR2 FQGTGA. This CDR3 has 11 amino acids.

V is TRBV4-1 and J is TRBJ2-7; tentative D call: TRBD2 (5 bases). Trimming took off 4 bases at V and 2 bases at J, with 12 bases between the two ends. Germline-derived CDR1 and CDR2 are MGHRA and YSYEKL. CDR3 length: 14 residues. CDR3 sequence: CASSLLAFTYEQYF. CDR3 DNA sequence: TGCGCCAGCAGCCTCTTAGCGTTTACCTACGAGCAGTACTTC.

The chain combines TRBV9 with TRBJ1-2, with D uncertain. The V end was cut by 0 bases, the J end by 1 base, with 4 bases between. The germline gives CDR1 SGDLS, CDR2 YYNGEE. The CDR3 sequence is 13 residues long. In DNA form, the CDR3 reads TGTGCCAGCAGCGTAGCTGTTAACTATGGCTACACCTTC. This codes for CASSVAVNYGYTF. The variable domain in full, completed from reference TRBV9 and TRBJ1-2, reads DSGVTQTPKHLITATGQRVTLRCSPRSGDLSVYWYQQSLDQGLQFLIQYYNGEERAKGNILERFSAQQFPDLHSELNLSSLELGDSALYFCASSVAVNYGYTFGSGTRLTVV.

The chain employs TRBV6-1 and TRBJ2-5, with TRBD2 identical over 12 bases. Per germline, CDR1 MNHNS and CDR2 SASEGT. The CDR3 runs to 15 residues. V lost 7 bases to trimming and J lost 4 bases; unmatched junction nucleotides: 7. The DNA of the CDR3 is TGTGCCAGCACCGGCGAGGGACTAGCGGGAGAGACCCAGTACTTC. It specifies CASTGEGLAGETQYF.

This clone was observed a handful of times. The CDR3, as DNA: TGTGCCAGCAGCTTATCGGCCGGGCCCCGCTACGAGCAGTACTTC. It is translated as CASSLSAGPRYEQYF. The chain links TRBV7-2 to TRBJ2-7; unclear D gene. Germline V gene data show CDR1 as SGHTA and CDR2 as FQGNSA. The CDR3 contains 15 residues. V lost 2 bases to trimming and J lost 3 bases, with 14 bases between them.

This clone came up a few times. The chain uses TRBV2 and TRBJ2-1, with a tentative D call TRBD1 (7 bases). The CDR3 contains 14 residues. The ends were cut back, 4 bases at V and 5 bases at J, with 12 bases in the middle. Germline V CDR1 and CDR2: SNHLY, FYNNEI. The CDR3 spells CASSGVRGDNEQFF. As DNA, the CDR3 is TGTGCCAGCAGTGGGGTCAGGGGGGACAATGAGCAGTTCTTC.

This clone was seen more than once but under ten times. The rearrangement joins TRBV9 to TRBJ2-3; TRBD1 is a possible D gene (6 bases). Trimming left V 3 bases short and J 3 bases short, with 11 bases between. The CDR3 runs 14 residues. The germline V gene has CDR1 SGDLS and CDR2 YYNGEE. The CDR3 spells CASSAHRETDTQYF. In DNA, the CDR3 is TGTGCCAGCAGCGCGCACAGGGAGACAGATACGCAGTATTTT.

This chain joins TRBV7-2 and TRBJ1-3; the D is unclear. Germline assignment: CDR1 SGHTA and CDR2 FQGNSA. The CDR3 totals 15 residues. V was pared by 3 bases and J by 0 bases, with 9 bases between. Here the CDR3 reads CASSFYMSSGNTIYF. The CDR3 nucleotides are TGTGCCAGCAGCTTCTACATGAGCTCTGGAAACACCATATATTTT.

The chain recombines TRBV5-6 with TRBJ2-7; D perhaps matches TRBD1 (6 bases). Germline loops: CDR1 SGHDT, CDR2 YYEEEE. The CDR3 has 15 residues. Trimming left V 2 bases short and J 0 bases short, with 12 bases between. CDR3 amino acids: CASSFRGISSYEQYV. The CDR3 region has the DNA TGTGCCAGCAGCTTTAGGGGGATCAGCTCCTACGAGCAGTACGTC.

This sequence joins TRBV27 and TRBJ2-2; possibly TRBD1 or TRBD2 for D (5 bases each). The CDR3 covers 15 residues. From germline, CDR1 is MNHEY and CDR2 SMNVEV (reference sequence). Trimming removed 3 bases at V and 5 bases at J, with 13 bases between. The CDR3 region has the DNA TGTGCCAGCAGTTTTGAGGGGACGGCTACCGGGGAGCTGTTTTTT. Its translation: CASSFEGTATGELFF.

This clone was counted many times. Sequence at one end of the junction differs from germline and may be a read error. The chain has TRBV18 and TRBJ1-5; no firm D call. The CDR3 is 13 residues long. Per germline, CDR1 KGHSH and CDR2 LQKENI. CDR3 sequence (DNA): TGTGCCAGCTCCCGAGATAGCTATCAGCCCCAGCATTTT. It yields the protein CASSRDSYQPQHF.

This rearrangement joins TRBV27 to TRBJ2-5; the D is unclear. V was shortened by 9 bases and J by 5 bases, with 16 bases between the two germline ends. The CDR3 loop spans 13 amino acids. CDR1 and CDR2 (germline): MNHEY, SMNVEV (reference sequence). In nucleotides, the CDR3 is TGTGCCAGTGTTAGGAGAATAGGGGAGACCCAGTACTTC. This translates into CASVRRIGETQYF.

The chain employs TRBV5-4 and TRBJ2-1, with 8 bases lining up with TRBD2. The V gene's germline CDR1 is SGHNT and CDR2 YYREEE (reference sequence). The V and J ends lost 6 bases and 5 bases, in that order; junction bases with no gene match: 16. The CDR3 extends over 17 amino acids. CDR3 in amino acids: CASTQLTGTRSDNEQFF. CDR3 in DNA: TGTGCCAGCACCCAACTCACCGGGACTAGATCCGACAATGAGCAGTTCTTC. Drawing the rest from reference TRBV5-4 and TRBJ2-1, the complete variable domain is ETGVTQSPTHLIKTRGQQVTLRCSSQSGHNTVSWYQQALGQGPQFIFQYYREEENGRGNFPPRFSGLQFPNYSSELNVNALELDDSALYLCASTQLTGTRSDNEQFFGPGTRLTVL.

The V and J genes are TRBV5-6 and TRBJ2-1; D gene uncertain. Germline V gene lookup returns CDR1 SGHDT and CDR2 YYEEEE. V lost 0 bases and J 6 bases, leaving 13 bases between the germline ends. The CDR3 contains 15 residues. CDR3 in amino acids: CASSLVAPTSNEQFF. The CDR3 DNA reads as TGTGCCAGCAGCTTGGTAGCCCCCACGAGCAATGAGCAGTTCTTC.

The rearrangement joins TRBV28 to TRBJ2-3; 7 bases agree with TRBD2. Trimming removed 5 bases from V and 8 bases from J; junction bases left unmatched: 4. CDR3 length: 12 residues. Germline values: CDR1 MDHEN, CDR2 SYDVKM. CDR3 DNA sequence: TGTGCCAGCAGTGGACCGGGGGGTACGCAGTATTTT. Translating it yields CASSGPGGTQYF.